The source of this T cell receptor beta chain is a study of radiotherapy plus CTLA-4 blockade in lung cancer. The table came from immunoSEQ multiplex PCR; TCRdb's copy has only in-frame clones and leaves some out. Of around 95,000 clones detected, roughly four fifths appear once; the ten largest clones hold more than 0.75%. V gave up 8 bases and J gave up 1 base, with 8 bases separating them. CDR1 is LNHDA, CDR2 SQIVND, per germline (reference sequence). This CDR3 has 12 amino acids. The chain uses TRBV19 and TRBJ1-1, with unresolved D. The receptor was derived from a human donor with non-small cell lung cancer who had stable disease on radiotherapy plus ipilimumab. The sequencing here drew on peripheral blood, taken from a patient treated with radiotherapy plus ipilimumab. The CDR3 region is CASENQNTEAFF. The CDR3 DNA follows: TGTGCCAGTGAGAATCAGAACACTGAAGCTTTCTTT.